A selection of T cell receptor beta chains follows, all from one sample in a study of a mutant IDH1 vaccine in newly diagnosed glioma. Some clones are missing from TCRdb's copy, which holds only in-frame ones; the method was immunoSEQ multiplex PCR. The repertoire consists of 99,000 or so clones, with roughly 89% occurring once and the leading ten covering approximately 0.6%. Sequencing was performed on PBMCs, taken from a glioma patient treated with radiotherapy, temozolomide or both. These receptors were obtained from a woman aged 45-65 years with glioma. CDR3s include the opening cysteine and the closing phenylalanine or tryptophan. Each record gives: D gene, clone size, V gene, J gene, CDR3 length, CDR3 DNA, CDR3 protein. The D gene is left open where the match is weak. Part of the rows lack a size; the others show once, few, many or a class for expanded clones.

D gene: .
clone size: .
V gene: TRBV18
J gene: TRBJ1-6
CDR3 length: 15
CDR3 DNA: TGTGCCAGCTCACCAGCCGGGGGCGGGAATTCACCCCTCCACTTT
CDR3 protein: CASSPAGGGNSPLHF

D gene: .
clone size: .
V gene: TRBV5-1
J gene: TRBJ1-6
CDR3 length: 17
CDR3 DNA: TGCGCCAGCAGCAATACTAGGGGGACCTCCTATAATTCACCCCTCCACTTT
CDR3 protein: CASSNTRGTSYNSPLHF

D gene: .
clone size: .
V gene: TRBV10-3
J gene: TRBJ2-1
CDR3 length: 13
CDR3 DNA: TGTGCCATCAGTGAACAAGGGGGCAATGAGCAGTTCTTC
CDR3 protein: CAISEQGGNEQFF

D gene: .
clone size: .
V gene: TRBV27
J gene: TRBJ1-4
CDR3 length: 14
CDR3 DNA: TGTGCCAGCAGTTCAATGCAGGGTGTTGAAAAACTGTTTTTT
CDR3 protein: CASSSMQGVEKLFF

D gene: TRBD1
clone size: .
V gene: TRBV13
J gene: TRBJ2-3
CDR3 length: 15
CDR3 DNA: TGTGCCAGCAGCGGAACAGGGGGCGCAGTAGATACGCAGTATTTT
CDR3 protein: CASSGTGGAVDTQYF

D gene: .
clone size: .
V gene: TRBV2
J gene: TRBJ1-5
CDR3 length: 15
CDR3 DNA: TGTGCCAGCAGTGGTATGAGGGTGGGCAATCAGCCCCAGCATTTT
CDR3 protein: CASSGMRVGNQPQHF

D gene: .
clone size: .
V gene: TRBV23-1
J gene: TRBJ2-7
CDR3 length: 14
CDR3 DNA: TGCGCCAGCAGTCAATCGCCTACACACTACGAGCAGTACTTC
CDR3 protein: CASSQSPTHYEQYF

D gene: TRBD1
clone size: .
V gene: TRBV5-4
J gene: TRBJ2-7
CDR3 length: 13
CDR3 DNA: TGTGCCAGCAGCTTTACAGGGGTATCCGAGCAGTACTTC
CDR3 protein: CASSFTGVSEQYF

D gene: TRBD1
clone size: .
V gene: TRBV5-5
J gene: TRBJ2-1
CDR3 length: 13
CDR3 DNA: TGTGCCAGCAGCCGGGCCGGGACAGGCGAGCAGTTCTTC
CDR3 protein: CASSRAGTGEQFF

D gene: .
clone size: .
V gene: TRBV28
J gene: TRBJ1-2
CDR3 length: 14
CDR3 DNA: TGTGCCAGCAGTTTCCCCGGGGTTCACTATGGCTACACCTTC
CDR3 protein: CASSFPGVHYGYTF

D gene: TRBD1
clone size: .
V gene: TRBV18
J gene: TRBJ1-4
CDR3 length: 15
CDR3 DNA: TGTGCCAGCTCACGCGACAGGGGTAACAATGAAAAACTGTTTTTT
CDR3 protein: CASSRDRGNNEKLFF

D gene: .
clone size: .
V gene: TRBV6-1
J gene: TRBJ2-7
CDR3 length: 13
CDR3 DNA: TGTGCCAGCATCCCGGGGCCGGGGCGCGAGCAGTACTTC
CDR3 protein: CASIPGPGREQYF

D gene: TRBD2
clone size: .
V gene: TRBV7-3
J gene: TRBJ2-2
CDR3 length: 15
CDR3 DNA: TGTGCCAGCAGCTCCCTAGCGGGGAACACCGGGGAGCTGTTTTTT
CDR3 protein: CASSSLAGNTGELFF

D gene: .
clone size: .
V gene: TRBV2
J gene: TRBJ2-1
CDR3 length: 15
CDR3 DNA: TGTGCCAGCAGTTACGGGGCTCAATCGTACAATGAGCAGTTCTTC
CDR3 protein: CASSYGAQSYNEQFF

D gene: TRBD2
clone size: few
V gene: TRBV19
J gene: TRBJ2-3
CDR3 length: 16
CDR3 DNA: TGTGCCAGTAAGGGCGGGAGTGCTTTTAGGGCAGATACGCAGTATTTT
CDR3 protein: CASKGGSAFRADTQYF

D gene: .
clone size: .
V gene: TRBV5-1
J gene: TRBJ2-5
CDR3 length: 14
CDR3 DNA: TGCGCCAGCAGCTTGGACAGGGCCCAAGAGACCCAGTACTTC
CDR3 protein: CASSLDRAQETQYF

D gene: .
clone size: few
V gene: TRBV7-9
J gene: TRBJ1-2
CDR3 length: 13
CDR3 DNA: TGTGCCAGCAGCATCTACACAGGGTATGGCTACACCTTC
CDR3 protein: CASSIYTGYGYTF

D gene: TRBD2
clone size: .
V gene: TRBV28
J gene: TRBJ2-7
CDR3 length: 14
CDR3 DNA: TGTGCCAGCAGGTCTCCTAGCGGGAGCCGCGAGCAGTACTTC
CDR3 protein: CASRSPSGSREQYF

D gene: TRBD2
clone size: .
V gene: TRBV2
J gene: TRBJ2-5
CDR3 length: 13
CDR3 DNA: TGTGCCATTGGGACTAGCGGAGGGGGGACCCAGTACTTC
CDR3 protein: CAIGTSGGGTQYF

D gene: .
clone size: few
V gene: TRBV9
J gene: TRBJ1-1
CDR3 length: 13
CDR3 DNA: TGTGCCAGCAGCGTAGCTCTCCAGGGAGAAGCTTTCTTT
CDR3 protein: CASSVALQGEAFF

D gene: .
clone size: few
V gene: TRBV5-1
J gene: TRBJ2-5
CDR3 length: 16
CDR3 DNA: TGCGCCAGCAGCTTCGGCGGACAGTCCTCCCAAGAGACCCAGTACTTC
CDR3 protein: CASSFGGQSSQETQYF

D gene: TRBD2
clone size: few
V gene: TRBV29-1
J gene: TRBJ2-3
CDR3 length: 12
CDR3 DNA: TGCAGCGTTGGCGGGGGGCGGGATACGCAGTATTTT
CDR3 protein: CSVGGGRDTQYF

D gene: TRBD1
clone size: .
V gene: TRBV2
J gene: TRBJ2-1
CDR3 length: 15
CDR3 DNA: TGTGCCAGCAGTGGGGACAGGGTCGTTTACAATGAGCAGTTCTTC
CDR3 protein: CASSGDRVVYNEQFF

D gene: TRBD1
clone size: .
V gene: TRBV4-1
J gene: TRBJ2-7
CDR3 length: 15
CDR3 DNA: TGCGCCAGCAGCCAATCGACAGGGGACCCCTACGAGCAGTACTTC
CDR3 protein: CASSQSTGDPYEQYF

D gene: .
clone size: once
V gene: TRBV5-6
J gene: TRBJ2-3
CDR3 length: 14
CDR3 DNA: TGTGCCAGCAGCTGGGGGCGCGGGGCGGATACGCAGTATTTT
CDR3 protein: CASSWGRGADTQYF

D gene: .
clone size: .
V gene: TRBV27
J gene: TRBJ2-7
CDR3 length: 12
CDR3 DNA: TGTGCCAGCAGTCGGGGGACAGACGAGCAGTACTTC
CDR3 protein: CASSRGTDEQYF

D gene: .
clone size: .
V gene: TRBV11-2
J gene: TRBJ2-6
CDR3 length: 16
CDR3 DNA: TGTGCCAGCAGCTTAGATGTCTGGGTTGGGGCCAACGTCCTGACTTTC
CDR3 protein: CASSLDVWVGANVLTF

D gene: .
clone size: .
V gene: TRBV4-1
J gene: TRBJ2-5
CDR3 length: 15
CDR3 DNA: TGCGCCAGCAGCCAAGACGGCGGACCCCAGGAGACCCAGTACTTC
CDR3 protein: CASSQDGGPQETQYF

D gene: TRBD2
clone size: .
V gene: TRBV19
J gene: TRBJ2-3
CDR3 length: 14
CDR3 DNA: TGTGCCAGTAGTATGAGACTAGCGGCCGATACGCAGTATTTT
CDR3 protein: CASSMRLAADTQYF

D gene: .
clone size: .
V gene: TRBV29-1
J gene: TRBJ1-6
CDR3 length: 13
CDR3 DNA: TGCAGCGTTCGGCAGGGCTCGAATTCACCCCTCCACTTT
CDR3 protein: CSVRQGSNSPLHF

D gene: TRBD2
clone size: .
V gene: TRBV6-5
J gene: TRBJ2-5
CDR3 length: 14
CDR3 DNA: TGTGCCAGCAGTTACGGACTAGCGGGAGAGACCCAGTACTTC
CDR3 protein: CASSYGLAGETQYF

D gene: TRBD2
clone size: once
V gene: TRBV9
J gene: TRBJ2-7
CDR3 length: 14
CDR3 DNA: TGTGCCAGCAGCGTAGGAGCGGGAAACTACGAGCAGTACTTC
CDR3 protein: CASSVGAGNYEQYF

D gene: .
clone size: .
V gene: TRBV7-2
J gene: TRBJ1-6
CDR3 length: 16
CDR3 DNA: TGTGCCAGCAGCCCCCTTCAGAGCTCCTATAATTCACCCCTCCACTTT
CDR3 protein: CASSPLQSSYNSPLHF

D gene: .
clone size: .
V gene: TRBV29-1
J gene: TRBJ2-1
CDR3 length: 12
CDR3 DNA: TGCAGCGTCTTTGACGGGGCCGGGGAGCAGTTCTTC
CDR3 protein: CSVFDGAGEQFF

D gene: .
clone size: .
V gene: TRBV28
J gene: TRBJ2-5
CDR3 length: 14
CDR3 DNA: TGTGCCAGCGCTGGGCTAGGAACCCAAGAGACCCAGTACTTC
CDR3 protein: CASAGLGTQETQYF

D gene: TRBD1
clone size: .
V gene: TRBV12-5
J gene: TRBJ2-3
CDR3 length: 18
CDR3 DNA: TGTGCTAGTGCCACGGGACAGGGGGCGCATCCTAGCACAGATACGCAGTATTTT
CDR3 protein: CASATGQGAHPSTDTQYF

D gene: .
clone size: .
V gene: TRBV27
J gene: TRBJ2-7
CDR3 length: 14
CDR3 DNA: TGTGCCAGCAGTTTCTTGGGGGCCAACTACGAGCAGTACTTC
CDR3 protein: CASSFLGANYEQYF

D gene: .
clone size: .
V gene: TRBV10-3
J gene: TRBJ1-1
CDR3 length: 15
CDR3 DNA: TGTGCCATCAGTGTCGGAAATATGGGGCACACTGAAGCTTTCTTT
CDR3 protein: CAISVGNMGHTEAFF

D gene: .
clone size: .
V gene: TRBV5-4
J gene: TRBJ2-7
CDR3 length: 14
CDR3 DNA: TGTGCCAGCAGCTTGGCCGGGCTAGCGCTTGAGCAGTACTTC
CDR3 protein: CASSLAGLALEQYF

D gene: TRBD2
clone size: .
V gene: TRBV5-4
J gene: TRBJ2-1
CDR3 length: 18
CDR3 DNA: TGTGCCAGCAGCCCCCCGGGACTAGCGGGAGGGAGAGTCAATGAGCAGTTCTTC
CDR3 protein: CASSPPGLAGGRVNEQFF

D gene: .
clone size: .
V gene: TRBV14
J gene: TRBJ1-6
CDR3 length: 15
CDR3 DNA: TGTGCCAGCAGCTCCGATATCTCCTATAATTCACCCCTCCACTTT
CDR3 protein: CASSSDISYNSPLHF

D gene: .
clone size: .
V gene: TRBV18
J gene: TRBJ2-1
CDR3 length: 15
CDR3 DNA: TGTGCCAGCTCTCGAGGGAGCGGTGAGGGGAATGAGCAGTTCTTC
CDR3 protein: CASSRGSGEGNEQFF

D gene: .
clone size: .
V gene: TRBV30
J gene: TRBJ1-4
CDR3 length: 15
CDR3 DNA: TGTGCCTGGAGCCCGATCGGAGGGGCGGGTGAAAAACTGTTTTTT
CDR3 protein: CAWSPIGGAGEKLFF

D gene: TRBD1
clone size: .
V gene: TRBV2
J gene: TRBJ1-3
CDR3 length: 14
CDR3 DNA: TGTGCCAGCACGGACAGGGCCTCTGGAAACACCATATATTTT
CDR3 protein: CASTDRASGNTIYF

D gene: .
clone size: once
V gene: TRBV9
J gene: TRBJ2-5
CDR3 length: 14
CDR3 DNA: TGTGCCAGCAGCGACAGGGCGGTAAGGGAGACCCAGTACTTC
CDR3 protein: CASSDRAVRETQYF